The 14 T cell receptor beta chains below were found in one sample sequenced in a study of shared clonotypes between healthy human individuals. Using immunoSEQ multiplex PCR, the repertoire was profiled, and TCRdb retains in-frame clones only, with some absent. The sample includes over 2 million clones, roughly 95% of them seen just once. Naive-designated CD8 cells lacked CD45RO, were positively enriched for CCR7, and omitted terminally differentiated effector memory CD45RA+ cells. The sequenced sample was naive CD8+ T cells sorted from blood. The receptor source for this set is a man aged 18-30 years in good health.

J is TRBJ1-4 and V is TRBV15; D not resolved. Between the trimmed V and J ends, which lost 1 base and 8 bases, there was a span of 14 bases. Germline V gene lookup returns CDR1 LNHNV and CDR2 YYDKDF (reference sequence). The CDR3 contains 15 residues. This CDR3 reads CATSRGEGLEEKLFF. As DNA, the CDR3 is TGTGCCACCAGCAGAGGGGAGGGATTGGAAGAAAAACTGTTTTTT.

The chain recombines TRBV28 with TRBJ2-5; the match to TRBD2 covers 8 bases. The CDR3 spans 15 residues. The J segment lost 5 bases and the V segment lost 1 base, leaving 6 bases of the junction unmatched. Germline CDR1 MDHEN, CDR2 SYDVKM. CDR3 nucleotides: TGTGCCAGCAGTTTATCGGGGGGGCGTTGGGAGACCCAGTACTTC. It translates to CASSLSGGRWETQYF.

V gene TRBV6-1 combines with J gene TRBJ2-7; 7 bases match TRBD1. V was clipped by 0 bases and J by 6 bases; unmatched bases: 17. In germline, CDR1 is MNHNS, CDR2 SASEGT. The CDR3 runs 18 residues. CDR3 bases: TGTGCCAGCAGTGAAGCAATTCAAGGGGGCGAACCGTCGGGCGAGCAGTACTTC. Translated, it gives CASSEAIQGGEPSGEQYF.

V usage is TRBV19 and J usage is TRBJ1-1, with unresolved D. Germline V gives CDR1 LNHDA, CDR2 SQIVND (reference sequence). The CDR3 is 13 residues long. V was trimmed by 8 bases and J by 0 bases, leaving 10 bases between them. The CDR3 sequence is CASSTDMNTEAFF. In DNA form, the CDR3 reads TGTGCCAGTTCGACGGATATGAACACTGAAGCTTTCTTT. Looking up the rest from reference TRBV19 and TRBJ1-1 gives the full variable domain: DGGITQSPKYLFRKEGQNVTLSCEQNLNHDAMYWYRQDPGQGLRLIYYSQIVNDFQKGDIAEGYSVSREKKESFPLTVTSAQKNPTAFYLCASSTDMNTEAFFGQGTRLTVV.

The rearrangement links TRBV27 to TRBJ2-7; D tentatively reads TRBD1 or TRBD2 (5 bases each). The germline V and J ends were trimmed by 2 bases and 3 bases, with 11 bases remaining between them. The CDR3 length is 14 residues. CDR1 is MNHEY, CDR2 SMNVEV, per germline (reference sequence). Here the CDR3 reads CASSLINGGYEQYF. In DNA form, the CDR3 reads TGTGCCAGCAGTTTAATAAATGGGGGCTACGAGCAGTACTTC.

Here the CDR3 reads CASTLVLGDTGELFF. DNA for the CDR3: TGCGCCAGCACCTTGGTCCTTGGAGACACCGGGGAGCTGTTTTTT. This chain joins TRBV4-1 and TRBJ2-2; D gene uncertain. CDR1 and CDR2 from the germline V gene are MGHRA and YSYEKL. The CDR3 contains 15 residues. The germline V and J ends were trimmed by 7 bases and 3 bases, with 15 bases remaining between them.

V is TRBV11-2 and J is TRBJ2-7, with 11 bases lining up with TRBD1. Germline assignment: CDR1 SGHAT and CDR2 FQNNGV. The CDR3 length is 17 residues. V dropped 3 bases and J dropped 2; count of bases not matched to a gene: 9. CDR3 nucleotide sequence: TGTGCCAGCAGCTTTTACCGGGACAGGGGGAATACCTACGAGCAGTACTTC. Amino acids: CASSFYRDRGNTYEQYF.

This clone was seen a single time. The J gene is TRBJ2-3, the V gene TRBV6-1; maybe TRBD1 (5 bases). The CDR3 consists of 16 residues. Germline V gene sequence: CDR1 MNHNS, CDR2 SASEGT. Trimming removed 1 base at V and 2 bases at J, with 13 bases between. The CDR3 DNA is TGTGCCAGCAGTGAAGGGGTGGGGCCTCTCACAGATACGCAGTATTTT. This sequence encodes CASSEGVGPLTDTQYF.

Details on this clone: Other DNA sequences in this sample translate to the same CDR3. The CDR3, as DNA: TGTGCCAGCAGCGCATGGGATAGCACAGATACGCAGTATTTT. Residues: CASSAWDSTDTQYF. V usage is TRBV9 and J usage is TRBJ2-3, with D hard to call. Germline CDR1 reads SGDLS; CDR2 reads YYNGEE. Trimming took 3 bases from V and 0 from J, leaving 8 bases between them. CDR3 length: 14 amino acids.

Details on this clone: Just one base apart from a much larger clone, this may be a read error. The sample has other DNA sequences that encode this CDR3 too. The rearrangement joins TRBV28 to TRBJ2-7; 11 bases match TRBD1. Trimming removed 5 bases from V and 4 bases from J; junction bases left unmatched: 4. The CDR3 is 14 residues long. The V gene's germline CDR1 is MDHEN and CDR2 SYDVKM. The CDR3 DNA reads as TGTGCCAGCAGTCCCGGGACAGGGGGATACGAGCAGTACTTC. It specifies CASSPGTGGYEQYF.

V usage is TRBV7-8 and J usage is TRBJ2-7; D perhaps matches TRBD2 (6 bases). The V gene's germline CDR1 is SGHVS and CDR2 FQNEAQ. The CDR3 totals 13 residues. V shed 5 bases and J shed 3 bases, with 11 bases lying between them. The CDR3 spells CASSLGLSYEQYF. The CDR3 region has the DNA TGTGCCAGCAGCCTAGGACTAAGCTACGAGCAGTACTTC. The whole variable domain, filled in from reference TRBV7-8 and TRBJ2-7, reads GAGVSQSPRYKVAKRGQDVALRCDPISGHVSLFWYQQALGQGPEFLTYFQNEAQLDKSGLPSDRFFAERPEGSVSTLKIQRTQQEDSAVYLCASSLGLSYEQYFGPGTRLTVT.

The J gene is TRBJ2-2, the V gene TRBV11-3, with a weak D call TRBD1 (6 bases). In germline, CDR1 is SGHNT, CDR2 YENEEA. V shed 5 bases and J shed 7 bases, with 17 bases lying between them. The CDR3 is 15 residues long. Here the CDR3 reads CASSITFQGSGELFF. CDR3 sequence (DNA): TGTGCCAGCAGCATTACCTTTCAGGGGAGCGGGGAGCTGTTTTTT. The whole variable domain, filled in from reference TRBV11-3 and TRBJ2-2, reads EAGVVQSPRYKIIEKKQPVAFWCNPISGHNTLYWYLQNLGQGPELLIRYENEEAVDDSQLPKDRFSAERLKGVDSTLKIQPAELGDSAVYLCASSITFQGSGELFFGEGSRLTVL.

The chain carries TRBV19 and TRBJ2-7, with D tentatively TRBD1 or TRBD2 (5 bases each). The CDR3 covers 14 residues. Germline V gene data show CDR1 as LNHDA and CDR2 as SQIVND (reference sequence). V dropped 4 bases and J dropped 6 bases, with 16 bases sitting between them. CDR3 nucleotides: TGTGCCAGTAGTACCCCCGGGGCTACCCTCGAGCAGTACTTC. It encodes CASSTPGATLEQYF.

The chain employs TRBV27 and TRBJ2-7; 9 bases map to TRBD1. There are 15 residues in the CDR3. The V gene's germline CDR1 is MNHEY and CDR2 SMNVEV (reference sequence). J lost 7 bases, V lost 5 bases, and 12 bases had no gene match. The CDR3 DNA reads as TGTGCCAGCAGTCCAATAGGGACAGGGCACCTAGAGCAGTACTTC. Translated, it gives CASSPIGTGHLEQYF.